Shown below are 19 T cell receptor beta chains from a single sample sequenced in a study of tissue T cells after allogeneic stem cell transplantation. Indicated time point: mouse harvest day 14 after allogeneic transplant. The graft held 10^6 splenic CD5+ T cells and 10^7 T-cell-depleted bone marrow cells. TCRdb keeps only in-frame clones here, not all; method: immunoSEQ multiplex PCR. The data hold about 5,000 clones, with approximately 41% observed a single time. Sequencing input: gut tissue. The receptor source for this set is a female BALB/c mouse given C57BL/6 T cells with graft-versus-host disease after an allogeneic hematopoietic cell transplant.

Regarding this clone: The gene symbols are mouse symbols. The missing CDR3 end, 1 residue past where the read stops, is filled in from the germline J gene. The genes are TRBV24 and TRBJ2-7; a possible D gene is TRBD1 (6 bases). The CDR3 consists of 12 residues. In germline, CDR1 is KGHTA, CDR2 FRNEEI. Deletions cut 3 bases from V and 7 bases from J, with 10 bases between. The CDR3 sequence: CASSLGGWEQYF. CDR3 bases read: TGTGCCAGCAGTCTAGGGGGTTGGGAACAGTAC.

Points on this clone: All gene names here are mouse names. The CDR3 extends 1 residue past the end of the read, so its final part is completed from the germline J gene. This sequence joins TRBV26 and TRBJ2-5; D is undetermined. V shed 3 bases and J shed 0 bases, with 7 bases lying between them. CDR1 is KGHPV and CDR2 is FQNQEV in the germline V gene (reference sequence). The CDR3 is 14 residues long. The covered CDR3 bases are TGTGCCAGCAGTCTCCTTGGAAACCAAGACACCCAGTAC. It specifies CASSLLGNQDTQY. The whole CDR3 is CASSLLGNQDTQYF.

With regard to this clone: All gene names here are mouse names. The CDR3 extends 1 residue past the end of the read, so its final part is completed from the germline J gene. J is TRBJ2-5 and V is TRBV5; the D gene is possibly TRBD2 (6 bases). Trimming removed 4 bases from V and 2 bases from J, with 10 bases in between. The CDR3 is 14 amino acids. The germline V gene has CDR1 LGHNA and CDR2 YNLKQL (reference sequence). The CDR3 DNA, read in part, is TGTGCCAGCAGCCCCGACTGGATCCAAGACACCCAGTAC. The encoded protein is CASSPDWIQDTQY. The complete CDR3 sequence is CASSPDWIQDTQYF.

This clone came up a few times. Mouse names are used for the genes. The read ends 1 residue early relative to the CDR3; the germline J gene fills the gap. The chain joins TRBV13-1 to TRBJ2-7, with D unclear. The CDR3 has 10 residues. The V gene lost 2 bases and the J gene lost 6 bases, with 3 bases spanning the gap. CDR1 and CDR2 from the germline V gene are NSHNY and SYGAGN. The CDR3 sequence: CASSETEQYF. CDR3 bases read: TGTGCCAGCAGTGAGACTGAACAGTAC.

Of note for this clone: Mouse names are used for the genes. The sequence runs out 1 residue before the end of the CDR3; the remainder is reconstructed from the germline J gene. The chain combines TRBV26 with TRBJ1-3, with 12 positions matching TRBD1. Unmatched junction bases numbered 3, after V lost 3 bases and J lost 0 bases. Germline-derived CDR1 and CDR2 are KGHPV and FQNQEV (reference sequence). The CDR3 has 17 amino acids. CDR3 bases read: TGTGCCAGCAGTCTAGGGACAGGGGGCTTTTCTGGAAATACGCTCTAT. Amino acids: CASSLGTGGFSGNTLY. The CDR3 in its entirety is CASSLGTGGFSGNTLYF.

This clone was seen only a few times. Any gene name here is a mouse gene name. Coverage ceases 1 residue before the CDR3 finishes, and the germline J gene fills in the end. The chain employs TRBV31 and TRBJ1-3, with unresolved D. The ends were cut back, 0 bases at V and 0 bases at J, with 9 bases in the middle. This CDR3 contains 15 residues. CDR1 is GKSSPN, CDR2 SITVG, per germline. The part of the CDR3 DNA that was read is TGTGCCTGGAGTCTGGTTCTGAATTCTGGAAATACGCTCTAT. Protein: CAWSLVLNSGNTLY. The complete CDR3 sequence is CAWSLVLNSGNTLYF. Using reference TRBV31 and TRBJ1-3 for the parts outside the CDR3, the full variable domain is AQTIHQWPVAEIKAVGSPLSLGCTIKGKSSPNLYWYWQATGGTLQQLFYSITVGQVESVVQLNLSASRPKDDQFILSTEKLLLSHSGFYLCAWSLVLNSGNTLYFGEGSRLIVV.

This clone counts as medium-sized. Germline and genes here are mouse. The CDR3 end is not reached by the read, which stops 1 residue before it; the germline J gene fills it in. V and J are TRBV19 and TRBJ2-1; 9 nucleotides line up with TRBD1. This CDR3 has 14 amino acids. From germline, CDR1 is FNHDT and CDR2 SITEND (reference sequence). The V and J ends lost 1 base and 6 bases, in that order; junction bases with no gene match: 2. The CDR3 sequence is CASSINRGPAEQFF. Partial CDR3 DNA: TGTGCCAGCAGTATAAACAGGGGGCCTGCTGAGCAGTTC.

About this clone: Mouse gene names and germline throughout. The CDR3 goes on 1 residue after the read ends, and that part is filled in from the germline J gene. This rearrangement joins TRBV26 to TRBJ1-2; D not certain. The CDR3 loop spans 13 amino acids. CDR1 and CDR2 (germline): KGHPV, FQNQEV (reference sequence). Trimming took 4 bases from V and 0 from J, leaving 6 bases between them. CDR3 DNA (partial): TGTGCCAGCAGTCCGACATCAAACTCCGACTACACC. This codes for CASSPTSNSDYT. The CDR3 reads in full as CASSPTSNSDYTF.

In this sample, this clone turned up once. These gene names are mouse names. Sequencing ends 1 residue short of the CDR3 end; the germline J gene provides the rest. The chain carries TRBV3 and TRBJ2-3; a weak D match, TRBD1 (6 bases). CDR3 size: 14 residues. V lost 5 bases and J lost 1, with 10 bases in between. Germline V CDR1 and CDR2: SNHLY, FYNGKV (reference sequence). The CDR3 protein is CASSLRGGAETLYF. The CDR3 bases that were read are TGTGCCAGCAGCCTCAGGGGAGGTGCAGAAACGCTGTAT. The full variable domain, in which reference TRBV3 and TRBJ2-3 provide the parts outside the CDR3, is GPKVLQIPSHQIIDMGQMVTLNCDPVSNHLYFYWYKQILGQQMEFLVNFYNGKVMEKSKLFKDQFSVERPDGSYFTLKIQPTALEDSAVYFCASSLRGGAETLYFGSGTRLTVL.

Within the sample, this clone is medium-sized. Here the gene names and germline are mouse. The read terminates 1 residue ahead of where the CDR3 ends, so the germline J gene completes it. The chain is built from TRBV20 and TRBJ2-3; D is possibly TRBD1 (6 bases). V was shortened by 0 bases and J by 2 bases, with 9 bases between the two germline ends. This CDR3 is 14 amino acids long. Germline V gene lookup returns CDR1 GFQATS and CDR2 STVNSAI. The CDR3 protein is CGARDGDTAETLYF. The DNA read from the CDR3 is TGTGGTGCTAGGGATGGGGACACTGCAGAAACGCTGTAT.

Points on this clone: Genes and germline come from the mouse. The sequenced CDR3 bases are TGTGCCAGCAGCTTAAATAGGGCAAACACCGGGCAGCTCTAC. Its translation is CASSLNRANTGQLY. The complete CDR3 sequence is CASSLNRANTGQLYF. This chain uses TRBV3 with TRBJ2-2; D gene uncertain. The CDR3 extends 1 residue past the end of the read, so its final part is completed from the germline J gene. Trimming removed 2 bases at V and 0 bases at J, with 7 bases between. The length of the CDR3 is 15 residues. The V gene's germline CDR1 is SNHLY and CDR2 FYNGKV (reference sequence).

A word on this clone: Genes here carry mouse names. From the germline J gene comes the end of the CDR3, since the read stops 1 residue before it. The chain carries TRBV26 and TRBJ1-3, with D tentatively TRBD1 (5 bases). Trimming left V 4 bases short and J 0 bases short, with 10 bases between. The CDR3 extends over 15 amino acids. Per germline, CDR1 KGHPV and CDR2 FQNQEV (reference sequence). The sequenced part of the CDR3 DNA is TGTGCCAGCAGTCCGGACACCTATTCTGGAAATACGCTCTAT. Protein product: CASSPDTYSGNTLY. The whole CDR3 is CASSPDTYSGNTLYF. Variable domain in full (rest from reference TRBV26 and TRBJ1-3): NSKVIQTPRYLVKGQGQKAKMRCIPEKGHPVVFWYQQNKNNEFKFLINFQNQEVLQQIDMTEKRFSAECPSNSPCSLEIQSSEAGDSALYLCASSPDTYSGNTLYFGEGSRLIVV.

This clone was counted a few times. Germline and genes here are mouse. The read terminates 1 residue ahead of where the CDR3 ends, so the germline J gene completes it. The chain is built from TRBV26 and TRBJ1-1; TRBD1 matches 8 bases. With 6 bases clipped from V and 0 bases from J, the junction kept 3 bases outside the gene matches. The CDR3 is 14 residues long. CDR1 and CDR2 from the germline V gene are KGHPV and FQNQEV (reference sequence). The chain's CDR3 is CASSPGQANTEVFF. The CDR3 DNA, read in part, is TGTGCCAGCAGCCCGGGACAGGCAAACACAGAAGTCTTC.

Remarks on this clone: Gene names refer to mouse genes. The CDR3 sequence: CSSSQNTEVFF. CDR3 bases read: TGCTCCAGCAGTCAAAACACAGAAGTCTTC. This chain connects TRBV23 to TRBJ1-1. The sequence runs out 1 residue before the end of the CDR3; the remainder is reconstructed from the germline J gene. The germline V gene has CDR1 KGHTA and CDR2 FQNQQP. The CDR3 length is 11 residues.

This clone has only a few counts. Gene and germline names: mouse. The read finishes 1 residue shy of the CDR3 end, and the germline J gene is used to complete it. The V and J genes are TRBV12-2 and TRBJ2-3; D may match TRBD1 or TRBD2 (5 bases each). There are 15 residues in the CDR3. Germline loops: CDR1 SGHLS, CDR2 HYDKME. V was shortened by 0 bases and J by 0 bases, with 9 bases between the two germline ends. The CDR3 protein is CASSLGGGSAETLYF. The covered CDR3 bases are TGTGCCAGCTCTCTCGGGGGAGGGAGTGCAGAAACGCTGTAT. Full variable domain (outside the CDR3, taken from reference TRBV12-2 and TRBJ2-3): NSGVVQSPRYIIKGKGERSILKCIPISGHLSVAWYQQTQGQELKFFIQHYDKMERDKGNLPSRFSVQQFDDYHSEMNMSALELEDSAVYFCASSLGGGSAETLYFGSGTRLTVL.

Concerning this clone itself: Gene names follow the mouse nomenclature. The read ends 1 residue before the CDR3 terminus; that terminus is restored from the germline J gene. This chain connects TRBV26 to TRBJ2-3; D not resolved. The germline V gene encodes CDR1 KGHPV and CDR2 FQNQEV (reference sequence). The CDR3 runs 14 residues. Trimming left V 5 bases short and J 0 bases short, with 9 bases between. Partial CDR3 DNA: TGTGCCAGCAGTATGTTGGGCAGTGCAGAAACGCTGTAT. Protein product: CASSMLGSAETLY. The entire CDR3 is CASSMLGSAETLYF.

A remark on this clone: The germline and genes are mouse ones. The read halts 1 residue ahead of the CDR3 end, with the missing end drawn from the germline J gene. The chain couples TRBV3 to TRBJ2-4, with 7 bases matching TRBD1. The CDR3 extends over 14 amino acids. CDR1 SNHLY and CDR2 FYNGKV come from the germline V gene (reference sequence). V gave up 3 bases and J gave up 3 bases; unmatched junction bases: 3. This chain's CDR3 is CASSLNRGQNTLYF. The CDR3 bases that were read are TGTGCCAGCAGCTTGAACAGGGGCCAAAACACCTTGTAC.

In this sample, this clone turned up a few times. The genes are named according to mouse. The read terminates 1 residue ahead of where the CDR3 ends, so the germline J gene completes it. The chain combines TRBV12-1 with TRBJ2-7; TRBD2 is a possible D gene (6 bases). The CDR3 covers 14 residues. Germline CDR1 and CDR2: SGHSN and HYEKVE. The ends were cut back, 0 bases at V and 0 bases at J, with 8 bases in the middle. The CDR3 DNA, read in part, is TGTGCCAGCTCTCTCTGGGGGAGCTCCTATGAACAGTAC. Its translation is CASSLWGSSYEQY. Given in full, the CDR3 is CASSLWGSSYEQYF.

By sample share, this clone is medium-sized (0.01 to 0.1%). Germline and genes here are mouse. CDR3 in amino acids: CASGDGSRDEQYF. The CDR3 DNA, read in part, is TGTGCCAGCGGTGATGGAAGCAGGGATGAACAGTAC. This chain joins TRBV13-2 and TRBJ2-7, with a tentative D call TRBD1 (5 bases). The read is 1 residue too short to cover the CDR3 end, so that end is filled in from the germline J gene. Trimming removed 0 bases at V and 5 bases at J, with 9 bases between. The CDR3 covers 13 residues. Germline loops: CDR1 NNHNN, CDR2 SYGAGS (reference sequence).